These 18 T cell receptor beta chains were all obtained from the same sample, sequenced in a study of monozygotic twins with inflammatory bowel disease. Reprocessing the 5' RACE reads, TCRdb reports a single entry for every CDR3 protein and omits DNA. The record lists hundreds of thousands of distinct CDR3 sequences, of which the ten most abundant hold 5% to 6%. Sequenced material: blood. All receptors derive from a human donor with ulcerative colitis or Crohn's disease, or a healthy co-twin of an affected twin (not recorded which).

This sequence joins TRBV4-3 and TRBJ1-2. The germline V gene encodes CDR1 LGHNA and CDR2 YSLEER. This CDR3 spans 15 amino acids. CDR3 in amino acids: CASSQGRVLNYGYTF.

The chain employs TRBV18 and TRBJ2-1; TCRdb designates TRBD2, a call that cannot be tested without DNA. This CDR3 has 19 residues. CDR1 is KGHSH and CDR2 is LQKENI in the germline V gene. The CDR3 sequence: CASSRKFVLRASSYNEQFF.

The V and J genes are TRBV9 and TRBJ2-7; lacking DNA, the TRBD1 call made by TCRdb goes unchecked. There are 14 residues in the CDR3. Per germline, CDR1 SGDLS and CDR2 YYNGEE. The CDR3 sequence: CASSVAPGGAEQYF.

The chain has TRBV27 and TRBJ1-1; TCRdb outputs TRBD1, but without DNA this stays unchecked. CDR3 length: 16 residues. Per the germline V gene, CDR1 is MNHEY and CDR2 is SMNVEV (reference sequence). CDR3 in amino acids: CASSLGSYRQSTEAFF.

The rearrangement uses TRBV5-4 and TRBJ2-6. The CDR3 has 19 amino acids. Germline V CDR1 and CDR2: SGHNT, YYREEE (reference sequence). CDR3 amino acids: CASSLGNNYFISGANVLTF.

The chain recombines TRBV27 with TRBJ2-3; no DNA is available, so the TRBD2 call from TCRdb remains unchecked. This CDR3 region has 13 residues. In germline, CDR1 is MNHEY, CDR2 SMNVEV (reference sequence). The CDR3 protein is CASTLQGADTQYF.

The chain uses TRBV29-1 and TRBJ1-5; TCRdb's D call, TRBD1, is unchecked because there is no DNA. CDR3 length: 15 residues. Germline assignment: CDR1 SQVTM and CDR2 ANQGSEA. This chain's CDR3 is CSVALPGGSNQPQHF.

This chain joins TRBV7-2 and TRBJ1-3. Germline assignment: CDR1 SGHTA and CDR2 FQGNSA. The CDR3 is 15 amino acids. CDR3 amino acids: CASSLTGARENTIYF.

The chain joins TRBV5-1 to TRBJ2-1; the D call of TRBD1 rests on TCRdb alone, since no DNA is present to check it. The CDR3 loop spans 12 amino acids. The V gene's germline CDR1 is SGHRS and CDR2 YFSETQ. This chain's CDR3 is CASSLAGTSQFF. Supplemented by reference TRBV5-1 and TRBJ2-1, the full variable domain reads KAGVTQTPRYLIKTRGQQVTLSCSPISGHRSVSWYQQTPGQGLQFLFEYFSETQRNKGNFPGRFSGRQFSNSRSEMNVSTLELGDSALYLCASSLAGTSQFFGPGTRLTVL.

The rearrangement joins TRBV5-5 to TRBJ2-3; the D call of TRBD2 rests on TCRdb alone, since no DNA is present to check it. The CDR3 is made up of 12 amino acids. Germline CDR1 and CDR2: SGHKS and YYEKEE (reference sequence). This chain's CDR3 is CASSSRVDTQYF.

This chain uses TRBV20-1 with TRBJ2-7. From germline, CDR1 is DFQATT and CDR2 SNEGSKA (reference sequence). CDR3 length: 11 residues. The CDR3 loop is CSATSLYEQYF.

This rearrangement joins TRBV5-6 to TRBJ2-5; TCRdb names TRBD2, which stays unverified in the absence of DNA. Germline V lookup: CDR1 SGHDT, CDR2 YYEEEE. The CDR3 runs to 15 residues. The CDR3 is CASSLLAGGRKTQYF.

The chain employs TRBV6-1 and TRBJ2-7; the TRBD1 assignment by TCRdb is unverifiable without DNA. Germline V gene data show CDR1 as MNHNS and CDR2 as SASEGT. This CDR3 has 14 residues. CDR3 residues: CASSPGQGYYEQYF.

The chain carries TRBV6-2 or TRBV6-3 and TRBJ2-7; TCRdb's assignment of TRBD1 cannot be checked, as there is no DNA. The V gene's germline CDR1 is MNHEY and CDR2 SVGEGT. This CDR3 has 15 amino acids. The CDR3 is CASTDPSRGAYEQYF.

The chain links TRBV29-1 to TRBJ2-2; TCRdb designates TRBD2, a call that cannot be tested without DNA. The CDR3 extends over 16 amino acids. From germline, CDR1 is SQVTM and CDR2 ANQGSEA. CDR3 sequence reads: CSIIPASGRGTGELFF.

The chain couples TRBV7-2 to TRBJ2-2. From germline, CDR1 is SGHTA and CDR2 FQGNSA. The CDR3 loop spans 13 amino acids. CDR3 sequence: CASSLWTDRELFF.

Here the CDR3 reads CASSEGGEVPNTGELFF. The chain uses TRBV6-1 and TRBJ2-2; TCRdb indicates TRBD1, and absent DNA this call remains unverified. This CDR3 comprises 17 residues. Germline lookup yields CDR1 MNHNS and CDR2 SASEGT.

CDR3 region: CASSLEQGYGYTF. The chain links TRBV7-2 to TRBJ1-2; the D call of TRBD1 rests on TCRdb alone, since no DNA is present to check it. The germline V gene encodes CDR1 SGHTA and CDR2 FQGNSA. The CDR3 is 13 amino acids.